This TCR beta chain was identified in a study of high-grade serous ovarian cancer treatment subgroups. Study overall: Samples averaged approximately 15,000 reads and around 7,000 unique TCR beta rearrangements. The study, taken as a whole, reports: Tumors within one patient showed repertoire similarity of about 0.11 to 0.79.

The repertoire was sequenced with immunoSEQ multiplex PCR; TCRdb's copy has only in-frame clones and lacks some. Of some 40,000 clones listed, 79% are singletons. In the case of this clone: Its target is unknown.

Tumor samples were taken before definitive surgery or chemotherapy. The source is a human donor with high-grade serous ovarian cancer. The sequencing input was tumor tissue.

The CDR3 is CASSYRGLGYEQYF. In DNA, the CDR3 is TGTGCCAGCAGTTATCGGGGACTAGGCTACGAGCAGTACTTC. The V call is TRBV7-2, the J call TRBJ2-7, with 8 bases aligning to TRBD2. The CDR3 is made up of 14 amino acids. J gave up 3 bases and V 6 bases, and 7 bases lay outside the gene matches. Germline V lookup: CDR1 SGHTA, CDR2 FQGNSA.